Below, 13 T cell receptor beta chains from the same sample are listed, as sequenced in a study of T cells after yellow fever vaccination. A single record per CDR3 protein comes from TCRdb applying MiXCR to the 5' RACE reads. The sample lists 200,000 to 300,000 distinct CDR3 sequences, over 6.5% occurring once. Specimen: CD4+ T cells sorted from PBMCs, collected on the day of the yellow fever booster vaccination. The receptors stem from a man aged 25 to 40 who received the YFV17D yellow fever vaccine.

The chain has TRBV3-1 and TRBJ1-5, with TRBD1 as a possible D gene (5 bases). Germline CDR1 is LGHDT and CDR2 is YNNKEL (reference sequence). The CDR3 consists of 13 residues. Trimming cost V 0 bases and J 7 bases, with 7 bases left between them. Written as DNA, the CDR3 is TGTGCCAGCAGCCAAGACTGGGACCAGCCCCAGCATTTT. Amino acids: CASSQDWDQPQHF.

This clonotype was observed at least ten times. The J gene is TRBJ1-2, the V gene TRBV5-1, with 10 bases aligning to TRBD1. The CDR3 loop spans 15 amino acids. Germline V gene sequence: CDR1 SGHRS, CDR2 YFSETQ. The trim removed 0 bases at V and 6 bases at J, leaving 5 bases unmatched. CDR3 sequence: CASSLAGTGDNGYTF. Here the CDR3 DNA reads TGCGCCAGCAGCTTGGCCGGGACAGGGGATAATGGCTACACCTTC.

This clonotype was observed a handful of times. The chain recombines TRBV20-1 with TRBJ2-3, with 12 bases matching TRBD2. Germline V gene lookup returns CDR1 DFQATT and CDR2 SNEGSKA (reference sequence). Losses at the gene ends were 6 bases for V and 2 bases for J; bases not matched to a gene: 6. The CDR3 has 15 residues. CDR3 sequence: CSAPTSGSHTDTQYF. The CDR3 DNA reads as TGCAGTGCCCCGACTAGCGGGAGTCACACAGATACGCAGTATTTT.

Concerning this clonotype itself: Its ends do not fully match the called genes, so a read error is possible. The chain links TRBV29-1 to TRBJ2-5, with D possibly called TRBD1 or TRBD2 (5 bases each). Germline V gives CDR1 SQVTM, CDR2 ANQGSEA. The CDR3 covers 12 residues. The CDR3 region has the DNA TGCAGCGCCTCAGGGCGTAGGGAGACCAAGTACTTC. It codes for CSASGRRETKYF.

The V call is TRBV19, the J call TRBJ2-2; 7 bases match TRBD1. The CDR3 has 16 amino acids. V was clipped by 6 bases and J by 0 bases; unmatched bases: 7. Germline CDR1 LNHDA, CDR2 SQIVND (reference sequence). Here the CDR3 reads CASRFDRESNTGELFF. CDR3 bases: TGTGCCAGTAGATTCGACAGGGAATCGAACACCGGGGAGCTGTTTTTT.

The sample holds many counts of this clonotype. The chain uses TRBV5-1 and TRBJ2-5; D unclear. The germline V and J ends were trimmed by 5 bases and 0 bases, with 5 bases remaining between them. The CDR3 extends over 12 amino acids. Germline-derived CDR1 and CDR2 are SGHRS and YFSETQ. CDR3 sequence reads: CASSPHQETQYF. The CDR3, as DNA: TGCGCCAGCAGTCCCCACCAAGAGACCCAGTACTTC. Combining the CDR3 with reference TRBV5-1 and TRBJ2-5 gives the whole variable domain KAGVTQTPRYLIKTRGQQVTLSCSPISGHRSVSWYQQTPGQGLQFLFEYFSETQRNKGNFPGRFSGRQFSNSRSEMNVSTLELGDSALYLCASSPHQETQYFGPGTRLLVL.

The chain has TRBV27 and TRBJ2-3; 10 bases agree with TRBD2. The V gene's germline CDR1 is MNHEY and CDR2 SMNVEV (reference sequence). This CDR3 is built from 17 residues. The V segment lost 2 bases and the J segment 1 base; nucleotides outside the gene matches: 6. The CDR3 here is CASSLMTAGGGTDTQYF. As DNA, the CDR3 is TGTGCCAGCAGTTTAATGACAGCGGGAGGGGGCACAGATACGCAGTATTTT.

This clonotype was seen a few times. This chain connects TRBV7-6 to TRBJ2-5, with 7 positions matching TRBD2. Germline V CDR1 and CDR2: SGHVS, FNYEAQ. Losses at the gene ends were 1 base for V and 5 bases for J; bases not matched to a gene: 4. The CDR3 is 14 amino acids. The CDR3: CASSLVREVETQYF. The CDR3 coding sequence is TGTGCCAGCAGCTTAGTACGGGAGGTGGAGACCCAGTACTTC. Supplemented by reference TRBV7-6 and TRBJ2-5, the full variable domain reads GAGVSQSPRYKVTKRGQDVALRCDPISGHVSLYWYRQALGQGPEFLTYFNYEAQQDKSGLPNDRFSAERPEGSISTLTIQRTEQRDSAMYRCASSLVREVETQYFGPGTRLLVL.

The chain couples TRBV28 to TRBJ2-5; 14 bases are a match to TRBD2. The germline V gene encodes CDR1 MDHEN and CDR2 SYDVKM. CDR3 length: 15 residues. J was trimmed by 4 bases and V by 6 bases; bases with no gene match: 4. CDR3 nucleotides: TGTGCCAGCAGCCAGACTAGCGGGAGGGGAGAGACCCAGTACTTC. Its translation: CASSQTSGRGETQYF.

This clonotype was seen repeatedly, ten times or more. The gene calls are TRBV20-1 and TRBJ2-1, with 9 bases that match TRBD2. Germline V gene lookup returns CDR1 DFQATT and CDR2 SNEGSKA (reference sequence). V lost 0 bases and J lost 5; bases outside the gene matches: 8. The CDR3 runs 16 residues. The CDR3: CSARDQASGAHNEQFF. In DNA, the CDR3 is TGCAGTGCTAGAGATCAGGCTAGCGGGGCACACAATGAGCAGTTCTTC.

This clonotype was counted between two and nine times. This sequence joins TRBV28 and TRBJ2-7; TRBD1 matches at 7 bases. Germline trimming cut 5 bases from V and 3 bases from J; bases unmatched to any gene: 10. Germline CDR1 MDHEN, CDR2 SYDVKM. The CDR3 spans 15 residues. CDR3 protein: CASSHPSQGVYEQYF. In DNA, the CDR3 is TGTGCCAGCAGTCACCCATCTCAGGGGGTCTACGAGCAGTACTTC.

This clonotype was seen many times. The V gene is TRBV7-2, the J gene TRBJ1-2; tentative D call: TRBD1 (5 bases). The CDR3 totals 15 residues. Per germline, CDR1 SGHTA and CDR2 FQGNSA. The V and J ends lost 5 bases and 7 bases respectively, with 20 bases between them. CDR3 DNA: TGTGCCAGCAGCGCCGCCGACGGAGGGGTCCGTGGCTACACCTTC. It specifies CASSAADGGVRGYTF.

This clonotype appeared a few times. The rearrangement uses TRBV20-1 and TRBJ2-5; D gene unclear. The CDR3 has 13 amino acids. V was cut by 1 base and J by 3 bases, with 9 bases left in between. The V gene's germline CDR1 is DFQATT and CDR2 SNEGSKA (reference sequence). CDR3 region: CSARGPLEETQYF. CDR3 bases: TGCAGTGCTAGAGGTCCCCTCGAAGAGACCCAGTACTTC.